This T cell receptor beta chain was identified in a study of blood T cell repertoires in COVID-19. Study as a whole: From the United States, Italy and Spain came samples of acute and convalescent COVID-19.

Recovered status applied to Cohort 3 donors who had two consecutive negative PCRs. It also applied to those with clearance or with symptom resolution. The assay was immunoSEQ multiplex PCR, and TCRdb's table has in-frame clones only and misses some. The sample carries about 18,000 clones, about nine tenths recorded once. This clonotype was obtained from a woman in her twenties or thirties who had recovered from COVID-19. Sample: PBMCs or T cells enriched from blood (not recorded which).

In DNA, the CDR3 is TGTGCCAGCAGTTACGGGACAGGACTTCCTTCTAACTATGGCTACACCTTC. Amino acids: CASSYGTGLPSNYGYTF. This rearrangement joins TRBV6-2 or TRBV6-3 to TRBJ1-2, with 8 bases identical to TRBD1. Trimming removed 2 bases from V and 0 bases from J; junction bases left unmatched: 8. The CDR3 is made up of 17 amino acids. CDR1 and CDR2 (germline): MNHEY, SVGEGT.